These T cell receptor beta chains were read from a single sample in a study of CD8 T cells in Susac syndrome. TCRdb re-called the immunoSEQ multiplex PCR reads through MiXCR, storing one row per CDR3 protein. The data show approximately 71,000 distinct CDR3 sequences, 95% to 96% seen once. Input material: CD4+ T cells from PBMCs. These receptors were collected from a human donor with multiple sclerosis. CDR3s include the opening cysteine and the closing phenylalanine or tryptophan. The D gene is left open where the match is weak.

j_call	d_call	cdr3_length	v_call	cdr3_aa	cdr3_nt
TRBJ2-7	.	14	TRBV7-9	CASSPRAVWDEQYF	TGTGCCAGCAGCCCCCGGGCAGTGTGGGACGAGCAGTACTTC
TRBJ1-2	.	11	TRBV12-3/TRBV12-4	CASTPSYGYTF	TGTGCCAGCACCCCGTCCTATGGCTACACCTTC
TRBJ2-5	TRBD2	17	TRBV5-1	CASTRTSGGAVQETQYF	TGCGCCAGCACCCGGACTAGCGGGGGGGCCGTCCAAGAGACCCAGTACTTC
TRBJ2-7	TRBD1	13	TRBV12-3/TRBV12-4	CASRSGTGLEQYF	TGTGCCAGCAGATCCGGGACAGGGCTCGAGCAGTACTTC
TRBJ2-7	TRBD1	15	TRBV4-1	CASSPAPGQVNEQYF	TGCGCCAGCAGCCCAGCCCCGGGACAGGTGAACGAGCAGTACTTC
TRBJ2-3	.	14	TRBV29-1	CSVEVRGGPDTQYF	TGCAGCGTTGAAGTGAGGGGGGGCCCAGATACGCAGTATTTT
TRBJ2-1	TRBD2	15	TRBV11-1	CASSRGTSGGVEQFF	TGTGCCAGCAGCCGAGGGACTAGCGGGGGGGTGGAGCAGTTCTTC
TRBJ2-6	.	16	TRBV7-8	CASSLDVPSGANVLTF	TGTGCCAGCAGCCTCGATGTCCCCTCTGGGGCCAACGTCCTGACTTTC
TRBJ2-2	TRBD1	15	TRBV6-2/TRBV6-3	CASRLQGIGTGELFF	TGTGCCAGCAGACTACAGGGGATTGGCACCGGGGAGCTGTTTTTT
TRBJ1-2	.	12	TRBV2	CASRNNRDSYTF	TGTGCCAGCAGGAATAACCGGGACAGCTACACCTTC